The clone carrying this T cell receptor beta chain turned up a few times. The data stem from a study of patients and donors after allogeneic stem cell transplantation. TCRdb ran MiXCR on the RT-PCR reads and lists one entry per CDR3 protein. The table lists hundreds of thousands of distinct CDR3 sequences, more than 15% of them singletons. This CDR3 is built from 14 residues. CDR1 is SGHTA and CDR2 is FQGNSA in the germline V gene. V lost 7 bases, J lost 7 bases, and 7 bases stayed unmatched. The sample consisted of blood, either unsorted or a sorted T cell fraction (not recorded which). This TCR was sampled from a human donor who was either an allogeneic HSCT recipient or a stem cell or donor lymphocyte infusion donor (not recorded which). It is not recorded whose cells these are; they may come from a transplant donor. The genes are TRBV7-2 and TRBJ2-7, with 13 positions matching TRBD2. CDR3 sequence reads: CASTPGLAGEEQYF. CDR3 nucleotide sequence: TGTGCCAGCACCCCAGGACTAGCGGGGGAAGAGCAGTACTTC.